Listed below are T cell receptor beta chains from one sample, sequenced in a study of T-cell memory formation after mild COVID-19. Each CDR3 protein gets one entry after TCRdb re-called the 5' RACE reads with MiXCR. The sample holds around 200,000 distinct CDR3 sequences; under 20% are singletons and the top ten take roughly 3.8%. Sequenced: PBMCs or a T cell subset sorted from them (not recorded which). The origin of the receptors is a man aged 18 to 29 who had mild COVID-19 (a few samples of this study predate the infection). Cell type and time point are not known. Each CDR3 is given without its conserved first and last residue.

V	J	CDR3
TRBV4-1	TRBJ1-5	ASSRGQGGDNQPQH
TRBV5-1	TRBJ2-3	ASSLVADGAPGTDTQY
TRBV20-1	TRBJ1-3	SAVDGISGNTIY
TRBV7-2	TRBJ2-7	ASSLNPGSYEQY
TRBV20-1	TRBJ1-5	SAQDGDQPQH
TRBV29-1	TRBJ1-1	SVVSNRGQGAF
TRBV7-9	TRBJ2-3	ASSWTGAGDTQY
TRBV6-2/TRBV6-3	TRBJ2-7	ASGTGASSYEQY
TRBV3-1	TRBJ1-1	ASSQRGGTEAF
TRBV5-1	TRBJ2-1	ASSWGQGGTYNEQF
TRBV7-2	TRBJ1-2	ASSPGQGRYGYT
TRBV7-3	TRBJ2-1	ASSPEAGLYNEQF
TRBV6-5	TRBJ1-1	ASSSPGGNTEAF
TRBV6-4	TRBJ2-3	ASSASSGGTDTQY
TRBV7-3	TRBJ2-1	ASSSTAAEKQF
TRBV5-1	TRBJ1-2	ASSLDGRDYGYT
TRBV28	TRBJ2-1	ASSPGTGPYNEQF
TRBV2	TRBJ2-5	ATGAVTETQY
TRBV18	TRBJ1-5	ASSQGRDQPQH
TRBV20-1	TRBJ1-2	SARTANYGYT
TRBV24-1	TRBJ2-3	ATSGGQGNTDTQY
TRBV20-1	TRBJ2-6	SASLSGANVLT
TRBV20-1	TRBJ1-2	SASPTPLINYGYT
TRBV7-9	TRBJ2-7	ASSLGDAPAYEQY
TRBV5-1	TRBJ2-4	ASSLRGSKNIQY
TRBV21-1	TRBJ1-5	ASSKGVSEGAGKSQPQH